This T cell receptor (beta chain) was recovered during a study of control samples from healthy donors and cancer patients. The repertoire was sequenced with immunoSEQ multiplex PCR; TCRdb's copy has only in-frame clones and lacks some. The data hold approximately 90,000 clones, with roughly 84% observed a single time. The source is a man aged 70 or older with lung cancer. The sequencing input was PBMCs.

The CDR3 loop reads CASSYGGQKRYNEQFF. Written as DNA, the CDR3 is TGTGCCAGCAGTTACGGGGGACAGAAAAGATACAATGAGCAGTTCTTC. The rearrangement joins TRBV6-5 to TRBJ2-1; TRBD1 matches at 7 bases. The CDR3 covers 16 residues. Per germline, CDR1 MNHEY and CDR2 SVGAGI. Trimming cost V 2 bases and J 4 bases; bases outside gene matches: 8.